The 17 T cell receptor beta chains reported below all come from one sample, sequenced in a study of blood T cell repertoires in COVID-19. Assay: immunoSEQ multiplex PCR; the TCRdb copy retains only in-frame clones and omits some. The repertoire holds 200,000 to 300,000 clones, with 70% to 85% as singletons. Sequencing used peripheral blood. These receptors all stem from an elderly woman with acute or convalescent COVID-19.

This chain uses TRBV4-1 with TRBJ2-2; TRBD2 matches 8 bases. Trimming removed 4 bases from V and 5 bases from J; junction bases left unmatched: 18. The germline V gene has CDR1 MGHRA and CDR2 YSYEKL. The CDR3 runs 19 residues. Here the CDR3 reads CASSLSPGTSLSWTGELFF. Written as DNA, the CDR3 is TGCGCCAGCAGCCTGAGTCCCGGGACTAGTTTGAGTTGGACCGGGGAGCTGTTTTTT.

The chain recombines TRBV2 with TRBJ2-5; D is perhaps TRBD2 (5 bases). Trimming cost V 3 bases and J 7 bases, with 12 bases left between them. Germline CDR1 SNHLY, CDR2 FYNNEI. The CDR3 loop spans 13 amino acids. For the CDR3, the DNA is TGTGCCAGCAGTGATCTTGGTGCGGGGACCCAGTACTTC. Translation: CASSDLGAGTQYF.

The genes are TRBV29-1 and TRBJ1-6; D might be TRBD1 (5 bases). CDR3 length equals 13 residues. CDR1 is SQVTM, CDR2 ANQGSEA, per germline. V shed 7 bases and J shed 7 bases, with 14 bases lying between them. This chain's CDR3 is CSALTASNSPLHF. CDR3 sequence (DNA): TGCAGCGCACTGACAGCCTCAAATTCACCCCTCCACTTT.

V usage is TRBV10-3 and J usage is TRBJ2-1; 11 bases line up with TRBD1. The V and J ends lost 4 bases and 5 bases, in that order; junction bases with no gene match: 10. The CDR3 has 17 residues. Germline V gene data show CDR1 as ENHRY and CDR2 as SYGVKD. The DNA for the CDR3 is TGTGCCATCAGTGCCGGGACAGGGGGAAATGTCCACAATGAGCAGTTCTTC. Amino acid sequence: CAISAGTGGNVHNEQFF.

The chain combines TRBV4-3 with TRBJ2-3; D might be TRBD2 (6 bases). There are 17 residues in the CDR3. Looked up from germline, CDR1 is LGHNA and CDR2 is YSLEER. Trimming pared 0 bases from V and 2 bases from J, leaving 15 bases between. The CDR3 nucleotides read TGCGCCAGCAGCCAAGATATACTAGCTACTTACACAGATACGCAGTATTTT. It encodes CASSQDILATYTDTQYF.

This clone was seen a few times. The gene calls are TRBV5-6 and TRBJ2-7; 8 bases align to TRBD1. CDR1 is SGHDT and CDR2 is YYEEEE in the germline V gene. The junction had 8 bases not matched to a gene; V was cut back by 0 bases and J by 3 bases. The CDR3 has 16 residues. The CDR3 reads CASSLAGRGPVYEQYF. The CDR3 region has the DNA TGTGCCAGCAGCTTGGCCGGCAGGGGGCCGGTCTACGAGCAGTACTTC.

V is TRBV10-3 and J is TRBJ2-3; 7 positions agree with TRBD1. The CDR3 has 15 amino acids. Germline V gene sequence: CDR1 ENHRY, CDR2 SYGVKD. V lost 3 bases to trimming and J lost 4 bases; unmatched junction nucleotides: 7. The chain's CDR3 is CAISDRTTGADTQYF. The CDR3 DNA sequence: TGTGCCATCAGTGACCGGACAACAGGGGCAGATACGCAGTATTTT.

The CDR3 bases are TGTGCCAGCAGCTTAACGTCAGGGAACAGTGTCCTGACTTTC. This sequence encodes CASSLTSGNSVLTF. V gene TRBV7-3 combines with J gene TRBJ2-6; D is perhaps TRBD1 (5 bases). The CDR3 contains 14 residues. V lost 0 bases, J lost 13 bases, and 13 bases lay in between. Per the germline V gene, CDR1 is SGHTA and CDR2 is FQGTGA. The full variable domain, with the rest looked up from reference TRBV7-3 and TRBJ2-6, is GAGVSQTPSNKVTEKGKYVELRCDPISGHTALYWYRQSLGQGPEFLIYFQGTGAADDSGLPNDRFFAVRPEGSVSTLKIQRTERGDSAVYLCASSLTSGNSVLTFGAGSRLTVL.

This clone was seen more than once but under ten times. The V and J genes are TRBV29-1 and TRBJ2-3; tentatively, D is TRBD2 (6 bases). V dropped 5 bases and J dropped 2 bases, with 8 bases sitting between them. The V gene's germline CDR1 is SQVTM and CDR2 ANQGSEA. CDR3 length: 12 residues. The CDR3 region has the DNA TGCAGCGTTCGGGACTCCACAGATACGCAGTATTTT. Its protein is CSVRDSTDTQYF.

The CDR3 loop reads CASSQPGQGADIQYF. DNA of the CDR3: TGCGCCAGCAGCCAACCGGGACAGGGGGCTGACATTCAGTACTTC. This chain joins TRBV4-3 and TRBJ2-4; 12 bases match TRBD1. CDR3 length: 15 residues. With V trimmed by 2 bases and J by 8 bases, 4 bases remained unmatched. Germline V gene data show CDR1 as LGHNA and CDR2 as YSLEER.

The CDR3: CASSFIAGNSYNEQFF. For the CDR3, the DNA is TGTGCCAGCTCATTTATCGCGGGAAACTCCTACAATGAGCAGTTCTTC. This chain links TRBV5-6 with TRBJ2-1; D is possibly TRBD2 (6 bases). The CDR3 loop spans 16 amino acids. V was trimmed by 7 bases and J by 0 bases, leaving 17 bases between them. The germline gives CDR1 SGHDT, CDR2 YYEEEE.

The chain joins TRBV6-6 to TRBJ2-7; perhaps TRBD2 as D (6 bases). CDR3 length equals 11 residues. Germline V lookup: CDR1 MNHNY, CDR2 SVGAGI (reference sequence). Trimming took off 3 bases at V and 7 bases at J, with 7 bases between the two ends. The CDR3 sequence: CASSYGGEQYF. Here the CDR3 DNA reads TGTGCCAGCAGTTATGGAGGGGAGCAGTACTTC.

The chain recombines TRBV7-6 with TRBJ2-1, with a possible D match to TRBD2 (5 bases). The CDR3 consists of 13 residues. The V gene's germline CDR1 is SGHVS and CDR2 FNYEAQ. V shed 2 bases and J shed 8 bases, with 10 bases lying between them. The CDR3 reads CASSLITDYEQFF. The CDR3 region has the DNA TGTGCCAGCAGCTTAATCACGGACTATGAGCAGTTCTTC.

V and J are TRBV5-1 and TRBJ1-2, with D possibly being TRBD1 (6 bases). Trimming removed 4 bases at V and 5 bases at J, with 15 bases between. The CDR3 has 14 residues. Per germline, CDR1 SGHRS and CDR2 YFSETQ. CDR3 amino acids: CASSRDDTGYGYTF. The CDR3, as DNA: TGCGCCAGCAGCCGGGACGACACAGGGTATGGCTACACCTTC.

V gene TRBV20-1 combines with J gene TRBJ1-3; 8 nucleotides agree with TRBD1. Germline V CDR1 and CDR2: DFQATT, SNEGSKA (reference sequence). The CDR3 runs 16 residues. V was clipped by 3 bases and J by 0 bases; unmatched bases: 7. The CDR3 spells CSASPSGTGSGNTIYF. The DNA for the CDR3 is TGCAGTGCTAGTCCCTCCGGGACAGGCTCTGGAAACACCATATATTTT.

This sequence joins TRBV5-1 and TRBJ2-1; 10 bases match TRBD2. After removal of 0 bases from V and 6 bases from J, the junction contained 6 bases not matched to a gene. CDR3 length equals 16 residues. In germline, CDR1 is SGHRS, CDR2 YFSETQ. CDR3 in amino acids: CASSLAAGTSVNEQFF. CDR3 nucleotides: TGCGCCAGCAGCTTGGCCGCCGGGACTAGCGTCAATGAGCAGTTCTTC.

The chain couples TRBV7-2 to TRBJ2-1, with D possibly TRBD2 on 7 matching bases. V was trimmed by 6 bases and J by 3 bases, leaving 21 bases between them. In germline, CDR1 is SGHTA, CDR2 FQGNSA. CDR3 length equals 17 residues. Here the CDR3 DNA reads TGTGCCAGCAGATCAACGAGGGGGGAGGGAAACTACAATGAGCAGTTCTTC. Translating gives CASRSTRGEGNYNEQFF.